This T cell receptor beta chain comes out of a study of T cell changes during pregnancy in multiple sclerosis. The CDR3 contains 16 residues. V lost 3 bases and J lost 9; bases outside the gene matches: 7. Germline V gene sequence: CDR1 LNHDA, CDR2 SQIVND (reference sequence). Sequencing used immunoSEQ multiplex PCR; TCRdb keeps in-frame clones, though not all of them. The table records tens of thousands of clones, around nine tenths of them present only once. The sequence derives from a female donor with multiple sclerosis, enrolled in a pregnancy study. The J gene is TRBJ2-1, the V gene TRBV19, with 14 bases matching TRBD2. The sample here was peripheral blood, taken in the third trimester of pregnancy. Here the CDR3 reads CASSIPGTSGRSEQFF. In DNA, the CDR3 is TGTGCCAGTAGTATCCCCGGGACTAGCGGGAGATCTGAGCAGTTCTTC.